These T cell receptor beta chains were read from a single sample in a study of T cell repertoires in cytomegalovirus infection. Which antigens these TCRs recognize remains unknown. TCRdb independently ran MiXCR on the reads; one entry per CDR3 protein. Of roughly 500,000 distinct CDR3 sequences in the sample, roughly 34% are singletons; the top ten hold roughly 16%. The sequencing here drew on cultured PBMCs, taken from culture after CMV antigen stimulation. The origin of the receptors is a human donor in good health (CMV status not recorded). Some clones in this sample may be carry-over from other donors' samples. Each CDR3 is given with its conserved first and last residue. Fields, in order: V gene, J gene, D gene, clone size, CDR3 DNA, CDR3 protein. D genes are given only for firm matches. Only some rows state a clone size, as once, few, many or a class for expanded clones.

TRBV7-2	TRBJ2-6	.	few	TGTGCCAGCACCATACAGCGCTCTGGGGCCAACGTCCTGACTTTC	CASTIQRSGANVLTF
TRBV28	TRBJ2-2	.	.	TGTGCACCCCGGGAGCTGTTTTTT	CAPRELFF
TRBV11-2	TRBJ1-2	TRBD1	.	TGTGCCAGCACCTATACAGGGGGCGAAGATGGCTACACCTTC	CASTYTGGEDGYTF
TRBV19	TRBJ1-1	TRBD1	once	TGTGCCAGCCTTGGGGGACAGGGGATGACTGAAGCTTTCTTT	CASLGGQGMTEAFF
TRBV27	TRBJ2-7	.	few	TGTGCCAGCAGTAAGACTAGGGCACACGACGAGCAGTACTTC	CASSKTRAHDEQYF
TRBV19	TRBJ2-1	TRBD2	.	TGTGCCAGCGGTCCGTGGGCTAGCGGGACCAATGAGCAGTTCTTC	CASGPWASGTNEQFF
TRBV4-3	TRBJ2-3	.	.	TGCGCCAGCAGCCAAGTCAATGCGGACACAGATACGCAGTATTTT	CASSQVNADTDTQYF
TRBV7-2	TRBJ1-5	.	few	TGTGCCAGCAGTAACAGGGACAATCAGCCCCAGCATTTT	CASSNRDNQPQHF
TRBV24-1	TRBJ2-3	TRBD2	.	TGTGCAACGGGGGGTTCCATATCCACAGATACGCAGTATTTT	CATGGSISTDTQYF
TRBV4-1	TRBJ1-4	.	.	TGCGCCAGCAGCCAAGACCCCAGGGGCGTGGAACTGTTTTTT	CASSQDPRGVELFF
TRBV27	TRBJ1-4	.	many	TGTGCCAGCAGTTCCGCCTTTCGCGGGAGTCCTACGCCTGAAAAACTGTTTTTT	CASSSAFRGSPTPEKLFF
TRBV20-1	TRBJ2-1	.	.	TGCAGTGCTAGAGACGGACTCAACTACAATGAGCAGTTCTTC	CSARDGLNYNEQFF
TRBV2	TRBJ2-1	.	.	TGTGCCAGCAGTGAACTAACAGGGATGGGGACCAATGAGCAGTTCTTC	CASSELTGMGTNEQFF
TRBV19	TRBJ1-1	.	.	TGTGCCAGTACCCCTTACCCGCCCAGCAGACCCGAAGCTTTCTTT	CASTPYPPSRPEAFF
TRBV12-3/TRBV12-4	TRBJ1-5	.	many	TGTGCCAGCAGTTCCAGGGTAGGTCAGCCCCAGCATTTT	CASSSRVGQPQHF
TRBV20-1	TRBJ2-1	TRBD2	.	TGCAGTGCTAGTAACGCGGGAGTACACAATGAGCAGTTCTTC	CSASNAGVHNEQFF
TRBV20-1	TRBJ1-1	TRBD1	few	TGCAGTGCTAGAGACGACAGGGGCAGTGGTGAAGCTTTCTTT	CSARDDRGSGEAFF
TRBV10-3	TRBJ2-3	TRBD1	.	TGTGCCATCATGGGACAGGGAACAGATACGCAGTATTTT	CAIMGQGTDTQYF
TRBV9	TRBJ2-1	.	few	TGTGCCAGCAGCGTAGATCCTAACTACAATGAGCAGTTCTTC	CASSVDPNYNEQFF
TRBV19	TRBJ2-1	.	few	TGTGCCAGTAGTATGGGCCTTAGGGCAGTGGAGCTTGAGCAGTTCTTC	CASSMGLRAVELEQFF
TRBV7-2	TRBJ2-1	.	few	TGTGCCAGCAGCTTAGCTCTAGCGAACTACAATGAGCAGTTCTTC	CASSLALANYNEQFF
TRBV7-6	TRBJ1-6	.	few	TGTGCCAGCAGCCAGAGAGGTGGGGGGCCCGGTTCACCCCTCCACTTT	CASSQRGGGPGSPLHF
TRBV25-1	TRBJ2-5	.	.	TGTGCCAGCAGTGACATGGGGACACTCCAAGAGACCCAGTACTTC	CASSDMGTLQETQYF
TRBV11-2	TRBJ2-1	.	few	TGTGCCAGCACCTTGAGCGGCATAAGCTCCTACAATGAGCAGTTCTTC	CASTLSGISSYNEQFF
TRBV7-6	TRBJ2-5	TRBD1	many	TGTGCCAGCAGCTCCGGACAGGGTGGCGAGACCCAGTACTTC	CASSSGQGGETQYF
TRBV7-2	TRBJ1-2	.	.	TGTGCCAGCAGCGCCCTAAGCCCCTATGGCTACACCTTC	CASSALSPYGYTF
TRBV6-2/TRBV6-3	TRBJ2-1	TRBD2	.	TGTGCCAGCAGTTACTCTTTACTAGCGGGAGAACAGTTCTTC	CASSYSLLAGEQFF
TRBV5-4	TRBJ2-1	TRBD2	.	TGTGCCAGCAGCTTGGGTCTAGCGGGAGGGCCCGGTGAGCAGTTCTTC	CASSLGLAGGPGEQFF
TRBV6-5	TRBJ1-4	.	.	TGTGCCAGCAGTTACTTCAGGGCCCTGGTCGTTGAAAAACTGTTTTTT	CASSYFRALVVEKLFF
TRBV7-2	TRBJ2-2	.	many	TGTGCCAGCAGCTTATACACCGGGGAGCTGTTTTTT	CASSLYTGELFF
TRBV7-2	TRBJ2-7	.	.	TGTGCCAGCAGCTTAACCAGGGTTAGTTCCGAGCAGTACTTC	CASSLTRVSSEQYF
TRBV6-5	TRBJ2-3	TRBD2	.	TGTGCCAGCAGTTACTCTTTGCGGGAGGACACTCCAGATACGCAGTATTTT	CASSYSLREDTPDTQYF
TRBV7-2	TRBJ2-1	.	many	TGTGCCAGCAGCCCCTGGGGGGGGCGGAATGAGCAGTTCTTC	CASSPWGGRNEQFF
TRBV7-2	TRBJ2-3	.	many	TGTGCCAGCAGCCGTCAGGGGTCGATTCCCACAGATACGCAGTATTTT	CASSRQGSIPTDTQYF
TRBV6-2/TRBV6-3	TRBJ2-7	.	.	TGTGCCAGTAATCAGGGGTCCTACGAGCAGTACTTC	CASNQGSYEQYF
TRBV27	TRBJ1-1	TRBD1	.	TGTGCCAGCAGTCCGTACGACAGGGAGTCTGAAGCTTTCTTT	CASSPYDRESEAFF
TRBV4-3	TRBJ1-2	.	.	TGCGCCAGCAGCCAAGAGCCGGGGAACTATGGCTACACCTTC	CASSQEPGNYGYTF
TRBV7-4	TRBJ2-1	.	.	TGTGCCAGCAGCCCGCCTGGCCCCAATGAGCAGTTCTTC	CASSPPGPNEQFF
TRBV19	TRBJ1-1	.	.	TGTGCCAGTAGTCACACGAACACTGAAGCTTTCTTT	CASSHTNTEAFF
TRBV20-1	TRBJ1-4	.	.	TGCAGTGCAAGTATGAGCAATGAAAAACTGTTTTTT	CSASMSNEKLFF
TRBV7-8	TRBJ2-5	.	.	TGTGCCAGCAGCGTTTTCTCGCAGGGGCAAGAGACCCAGTACTTC	CASSVFSQGQETQYF
TRBV20-1	TRBJ1-1	TRBD1	few	TGCAGTGCTAGGGAGGGAGCAGGGGGCTTTTCGGGCCTTGGAGCTTTCTTT	CSAREGAGGFSGLGAFF
TRBV29-1	TRBJ2-2	.	.	TGCAGCGTCGTGGCGGGGCAGCGGAACACCGGGGAGCTGTTTTTT	CSVVAGQRNTGELFF
TRBV27	TRBJ2-1	TRBD2	.	TGTGGTAGCGGGGTCTACAATGAGCAGTTCTTC	CGSGVYNEQFF
TRBV6-2/TRBV6-3	TRBJ2-1	TRBD2	few	TGTGCCAGCAGTTACTCGTGGGAGGGCCCTTATGAGCAGTTCTTC	CASSYSWEGPYEQFF
TRBV7-2	TRBJ2-1	.	few	TGTGCCAGCAGCTTACGTCGGCAGGGGATGGACAATGAGCAGTTCTTC	CASSLRRQGMDNEQFF